The 24 T cell receptor beta chains reported below all come from one sample, sequenced in a study of Ad26.COV2.S vaccination and SARS-CoV-2 variants. Generated by immunoSEQ multiplex PCR, the TCRdb table keeps only in-frame clones and is missing some. This table has around 300,000 clones, roughly 90% appearing once. Treatment of the sample: 15 to 20 received Ad26.COV2.S at low or high dose, single or two shots; roughly five received placebo; per-sample allocation not given. The investigators took samples on day 63 after the first vaccine or placebo injection. The sequencing used peripheral blood, collected in a trial of Ad26.COV2.S vaccine versus placebo. These receptors originate from a person aged 18-60 years who received the Ad26.COV2.S COVID-19 vaccine or a placebo.

There are a few counts of this clone. The J gene is TRBJ1-1, the V gene TRBV7-9, with 8 bases fitting TRBD1. CDR3 length equals 12 residues. Per germline, CDR1 SEHNR and CDR2 FQNEAQ (reference sequence). J was trimmed by 10 bases and V by 5 bases; bases with no gene match: 6. For the CDR3, the DNA is TGTGCCAGCAGCCCCCAAGACAGGGGAGCTTTCTTT. It encodes CASSPQDRGAFF.

This clone was detected once. The J gene is TRBJ2-3, the V gene TRBV5-1, with unresolved D. CDR3 length: 15 residues. Trimming removed 0 bases at V and 3 bases at J, with 11 bases between. Looked up from germline, CDR1 is SGHRS and CDR2 is YFSETQ. CDR3 DNA sequence: TGCGCCAGCAGCTTGGCTCGTTCTGGTACAGATACGCAGTATTTT. Its translation is CASSLARSGTDTQYF.

The genes are TRBV18 and TRBJ2-4; D might be TRBD1 (6 bases). The ends were cut back, 4 bases at V and 1 base at J, with 11 bases in the middle. Germline CDR1 and CDR2: KGHSH and LQKENI. The CDR3 has 15 amino acids. CDR3 sequence reads: CASSHRDVAKNIQYF. In nucleotides, the CDR3 is TGTGCCAGCTCACACAGGGACGTCGCCAAAAACATTCAGTACTTC. The complete variable domain, with remaining parts taken from reference TRBV18 and TRBJ2-4, reads NAGVMQNPRHLVRRRGQEARLRCSPMKGHSHVYWYRQLPEEGLKFMVYLQKENIIDESGMPKERFSAEFPKEGPSILRIQQVVRGDSAAYFCASSHRDVAKNIQYFGAGTRLSVL.

The V call is TRBV19, the J call TRBJ2-2; TRBD1 is a possible D gene (6 bases). Trimming removed 6 bases at V and 0 bases at J, with 11 bases between. CDR3 length: 15 residues. The germline CDR1 and CDR2 sequences are LNHDA and SQIVND (reference sequence). CDR3 region: CASSQAGANTGELFF. DNA for the CDR3: TGTGCCAGTAGCCAAGCAGGGGCGAACACCGGGGAGCTGTTTTTT.

V gene TRBV19 combines with J gene TRBJ2-3, with D possibly being TRBD2 (5 bases). Germline assignment: CDR1 LNHDA and CDR2 SQIVND (reference sequence). The CDR3 covers 17 residues. V was clipped by 1 base and J by 2 bases, with 16 bases between them. The chain's CDR3 is CASSIARPYGDTDTQYF. The CDR3 DNA sequence: TGTGCCAGTAGTATAGCCCGGCCTTACGGGGACACAGATACGCAGTATTTT.

This clone has more than one count but fewer than ten. The chain employs TRBV3-1 (or the pseudogene TRBV3-2) and TRBJ1-6; 8 bases are shared with TRBD1. V lost 4 bases and J lost 7; bases outside the gene matches: 0. Per germline, CDR1 LGHDT and CDR2 YNNKEL (reference sequence). The CDR3 runs 13 residues. In nucleotides, the CDR3 is TGTGCCAGCAGCCGACAGGGGAATTCACCCCTCCACTTT. It codes for CASSRQGNSPLHF.

The rearrangement joins TRBV11-2 to TRBJ2-3, with D possibly matching TRBD2 (6 bases). Per germline, CDR1 SGHAT and CDR2 FQNNGV. The CDR3 has 15 amino acids. V was cut by 1 base and J by 3 bases, with 11 bases left in between. The CDR3 is CASSLGRGGTDTQYF. For the CDR3, the DNA is TGTGCCAGCAGCTTAGGACGGGGAGGAACAGATACGCAGTATTTT.

The genes are TRBV18 and TRBJ2-7, with D possibly matching TRBD2 (7 bases). Trimming removed 1 base from V and 7 bases from J, with 14 bases in between. The CDR3 consists of 14 residues. In germline, CDR1 is KGHSH, CDR2 LQKENI. CDR3 sequence: CASSPRRGGIEQYF. CDR3 DNA sequence: TGTGCCAGCTCACCACGCAGGGGAGGGATAGAGCAGTACTTC.

V usage is TRBV4-3 and J usage is TRBJ1-2; D unclear. The CDR3 length is 13 residues. V lost 6 bases, J lost 2 bases, and 10 bases lay in between. Germline CDR1 and CDR2: LGHNA and YSLEER. In DNA form, the CDR3 reads TGCGCCAGCAGTAAGACCGGGAACTATGGCTACACCTTC. Protein product: CASSKTGNYGYTF.

The chain is built from TRBV7-3 and TRBJ1-2, with 8 bases lining up with TRBD1. The ends lost 6 bases at V and 3 bases at J; junction bases unmatched: 9. Germline CDR1 and CDR2: SGHTA and FQGTGA. The CDR3 consists of 15 residues. The CDR3 here is CASSSQGVSHYGYTF. In DNA, the CDR3 is TGTGCCAGCAGTTCACAGGGGGTGTCCCACTATGGCTACACCTTC.

This chain uses TRBV4-2 with TRBJ1-1, with a tentative D call TRBD1 (6 bases). V lost 3 bases, J lost 0 bases, and 11 bases lay in between. Germline V gene data show CDR1 as LGHNA and CDR2 as YNFKEQ. This CDR3 is built from 15 residues. The CDR3 region has the DNA TGTGCCAGCAGCCAGCTACAGGGCATGAACACTGAAGCTTTCTTT. Protein: CASSQLQGMNTEAFF.

Only a few counts were recorded for this clone. The chain employs TRBV7-2 and TRBJ1-1, with D possibly being TRBD1 (6 bases). V was trimmed by 2 bases and J by 2 bases, leaving 9 bases between them. CDR1 is SGHTA, CDR2 FQGNSA, per germline. The CDR3 totals 14 residues. The CDR3 reads CASSLQDRNTEAFF. For the CDR3, the DNA is TGTGCCAGCAGCTTACAGGACAGAAACACTGAAGCTTTCTTT.

The chain employs TRBV4-1 and TRBJ1-4; 7 bases fit TRBD1. The CDR3 runs 19 residues. With V trimmed by 1 base and J by 7 bases, 18 bases remained unmatched. Germline values: CDR1 MGHRA, CDR2 YSYEKL. CDR3 protein: CASSQAAVGQTGSGEKLFF. The CDR3 DNA sequence: TGCGCCAGCAGCCAAGCAGCAGTGGGGCAGACAGGGTCAGGTGAAAAACTGTTTTTT.

The chain has TRBV30 and TRBJ2-5; TRBD1 matches at 9 bases. The CDR3 contains 15 residues. Germline V CDR1 and CDR2: GTSNPN, SVGIG (reference sequence). V gave up 7 bases and J gave up 2 bases; unmatched junction bases: 11. CDR3 loop: CASTKGGTGQETQYF. The DNA for the CDR3 is TGTGCCTCCACGAAAGGCGGGACAGGGCAAGAGACCCAGTACTTC.

The chain joins TRBV5-1 to TRBJ1-2; D is unresolved. Germline V gene lookup returns CDR1 SGHRS and CDR2 YFSETQ. The CDR3 contains 15 residues. V gave up 0 bases and J gave up 5 bases, with 14 bases separating them. In nucleotides, the CDR3 is TGCGCCAGCAGCTTGGCCGAAAGGGTCGGGTATGGCTACACCTTC. It translates to CASSLAERVGYGYTF.

This clone occurred once. The V gene is TRBV5-1, the J gene TRBJ1-5, with unresolved D. The CDR3 is 13 residues long. The V end was cut by 2 bases, the J end by 7 bases, with 10 bases between. The germline CDR1 and CDR2 sequences are SGHRS and YFSETQ. The DNA of the CDR3 is TGCGCCAGCAGCTTCACGGTTGGACAGCCCCAGCATTTT. It is translated as CASSFTVGQPQHF.

V is TRBV10-3 and J is TRBJ1-2, with 9 nucleotides matching TRBD1. Trimming cost V 4 bases and J 5 bases; bases outside gene matches: 11. Germline V gene data show CDR1 as ENHRY and CDR2 as SYGVKD. The CDR3 is made up of 16 amino acids. CDR3: CAISVGTGPGGYGYTF. CDR3 sequence (DNA): TGTGCCATCAGTGTTGGGACAGGGCCCGGGGGGTATGGCTACACCTTC.

J is TRBJ2-1 and V is TRBV19, with 8 bases that match TRBD1. The CDR3 spans 19 residues. CDR1 LNHDA and CDR2 SQIVND come from the germline V gene (reference sequence). The J segment lost 5 bases and the V segment lost 0 bases, leaving 15 bases of the junction unmatched. In DNA, the CDR3 is TGTGCCAGTAGTATAGATCTGCCGGGACAGGTGATTACCGACAATGAGCAGTTCTTC. Translating it yields CASSIDLPGQVITDNEQFF.

Only a few counts were recorded for this clone. The V and J genes are TRBV15 and TRBJ1-2, with D hard to call. Trimming shortened V by 4 bases and J by 4 bases, and 13 bases separated the two germline ends. Germline lookup yields CDR1 LNHNV and CDR2 YYDKDF (reference sequence). The length of the CDR3 is 14 residues. CDR3 in DNA: TGTGCCACCAGCACAGACCGGCAGAGCTATGGCTACACCTTC. Translated, it gives CATSTDRQSYGYTF.

V usage is TRBV4-3 and J usage is TRBJ1-1; D might be TRBD1 (6 bases). The V end lost 3 bases, the J end lost 5 bases, and 19 bases lay between the germline ends. CDR3 length: 16 amino acids. Germline CDR1 is LGHNA and CDR2 is YSLEER. The CDR3 DNA follows: TGCGCCAGCAGCCAGGAATTGGGGGCGCTTGGGACTGAAGCTTTCTTT. It translates to CASSQELGALGTEAFF.

The chain couples TRBV11-3 to TRBJ1-5, with D unclear. This CDR3 spans 20 amino acids. The germline V gene has CDR1 SGHNT and CDR2 YENEEA. V gave up 0 bases and J gave up 10 bases, with 31 bases separating them. Here the CDR3 reads CASSLDKKLGPKHRNSPQHF. CDR3 in DNA: TGTGCCAGCAGCTTAGATAAAAAATTGGGCCCAAAACATAGGAACTCTCCCCAGCATTTT.

The genes are TRBV15 and TRBJ2-3, with TRBD2 matching over 12 bases. Germline values: CDR1 LNHNV, CDR2 YYDKDF (reference sequence). Trimming took 0 bases from V and 6 from J; bases not matched to a gene: 13. CDR3 size: 19 residues. This CDR3 reads CATSRDSPSGRAIVDTQYF. In DNA, the CDR3 is TGTGCCACCAGCAGAGATTCCCCTAGCGGGAGGGCCATAGTGGATACGCAGTATTTT.

CDR3 loop: CAISTTSGNTIYF. The CDR3 DNA reads as TGTGCCATCAGCACTACCTCTGGAAACACCATATATTTT. The chain combines TRBV10-3 with TRBJ1-3; D uncertain. Trimming stripped 6 bases from V and 0 bases from J, with 6 bases between. Germline CDR1 reads ENHRY; CDR2 reads SYGVKD. The CDR3 contains 13 residues.

V is TRBV4-3 and J is TRBJ2-7, with 7 bases aligning to TRBD2. The CDR3 loop spans 15 amino acids. Per germline, CDR1 LGHNA and CDR2 YSLEER. V shed 0 bases, J shed 3 bases, and the junction held 5 bases outside the gene matches. In nucleotides, the CDR3 is TGCGCCAGCAGCCAAGATCGGTCTAGCGGCTACGAGCAGTACTTC. Translating it yields CASSQDRSSGYEQYF.